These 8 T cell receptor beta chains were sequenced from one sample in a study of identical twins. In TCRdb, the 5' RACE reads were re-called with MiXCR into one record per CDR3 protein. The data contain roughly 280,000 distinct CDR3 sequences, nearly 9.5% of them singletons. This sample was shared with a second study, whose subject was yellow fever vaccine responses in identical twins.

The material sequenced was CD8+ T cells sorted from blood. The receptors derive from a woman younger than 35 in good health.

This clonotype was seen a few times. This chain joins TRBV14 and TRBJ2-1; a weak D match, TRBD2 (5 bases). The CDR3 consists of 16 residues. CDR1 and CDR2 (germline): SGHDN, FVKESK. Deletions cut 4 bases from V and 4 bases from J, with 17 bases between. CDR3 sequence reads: CASSPTLAPYYNEQFF. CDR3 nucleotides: TGTGCCAGCAGCCCGACGCTAGCTCCTTATTACAATGAGCAGTTCTTC. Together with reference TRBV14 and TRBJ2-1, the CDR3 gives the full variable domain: EAGVTQFPSHSVIEKGQTVTLRCDPISGHDNLYWYRRVMGKEIKFLLHFVKESKQDESGMPNNRFLAERTGGTYSTLKVQPAELEDSGVYFCASSPTLAPYYNEQFFGPGTRLTVL.

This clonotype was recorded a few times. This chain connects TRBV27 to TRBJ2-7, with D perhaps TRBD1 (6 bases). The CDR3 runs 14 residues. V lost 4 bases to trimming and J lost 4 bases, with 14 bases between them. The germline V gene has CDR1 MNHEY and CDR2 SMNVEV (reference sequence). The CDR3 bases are TGTGCCAGCAGTTCGATCCTAGACAGGTACGAGCAGTACTTC. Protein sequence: CASSSILDRYEQYF.

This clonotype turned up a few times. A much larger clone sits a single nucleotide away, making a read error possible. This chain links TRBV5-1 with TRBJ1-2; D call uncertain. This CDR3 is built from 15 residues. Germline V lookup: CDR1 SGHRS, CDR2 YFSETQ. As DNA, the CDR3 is TGCGCCAGCAGCCACAATGCGGATCCAATCTATGGCCACACCTTC. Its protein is CASSHNADPIYGHTF.

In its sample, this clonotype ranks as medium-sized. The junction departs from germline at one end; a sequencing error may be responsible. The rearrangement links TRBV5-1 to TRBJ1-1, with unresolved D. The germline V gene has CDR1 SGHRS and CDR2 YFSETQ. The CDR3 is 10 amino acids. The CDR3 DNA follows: TGCGCCAGCAGTTCCGTGGCGAAGGCTTTT. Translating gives CASSSVAKAF.

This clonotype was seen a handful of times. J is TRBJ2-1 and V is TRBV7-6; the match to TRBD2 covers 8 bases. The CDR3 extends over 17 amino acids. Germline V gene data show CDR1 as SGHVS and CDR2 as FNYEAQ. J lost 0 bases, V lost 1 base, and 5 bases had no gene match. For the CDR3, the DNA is TGTGCCAGCAGCTTAGTCCGAGCGGGAGACTCCTACAATGAGCAGTTCTTC. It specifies CASSLVRAGDSYNEQFF.

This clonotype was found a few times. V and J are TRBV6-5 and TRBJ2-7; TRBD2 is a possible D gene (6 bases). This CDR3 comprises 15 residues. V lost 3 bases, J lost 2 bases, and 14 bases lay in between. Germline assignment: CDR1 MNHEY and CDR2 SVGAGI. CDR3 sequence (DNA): TGTGCCAGCAGTTATTCCCAGGGAGGCCCCTACGAGCAGTACTTC. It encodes CASSYSQGGPYEQYF.

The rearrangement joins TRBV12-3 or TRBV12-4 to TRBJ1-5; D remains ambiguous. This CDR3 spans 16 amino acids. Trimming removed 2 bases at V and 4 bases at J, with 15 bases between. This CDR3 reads CASSLPALGPNQPQHF. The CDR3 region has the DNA TGTGCCAGCAGTTTACCGGCCCTGGGCCCGAATCAGCCCCAGCATTTT.

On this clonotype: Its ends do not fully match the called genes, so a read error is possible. Here the CDR3 DNA reads TGCGCCAGCAGCCCGGGTCGGACTAGCGGCAACAATGAGCAGTTCTTT. Translation: CASSPGRTSGNNEQFF. The rearrangement links TRBV4-3 to TRBJ2-1; 10 bases fit TRBD2. The germline gives CDR1 LGHNA, CDR2 YSLEER. This CDR3 comprises 16 residues.